This T cell receptor (beta chain) was sequenced for a study of EBV T-cell therapy then PD-1 blockade in nasopharyngeal carcinoma (dated by TCRdb to the early 2020s). Genomic DNA was extracted from sorted cells using the Qiagen DNeasy Kit. TCR beta chain deep sequencing was performed on the immunoSEQ platform. For the original study's pipeline: Repertoire data analysis was performed with the immunoSEQ Analyzer software. Entries here come from immuneACCESS through TCRdb and include only in-frame sequences with V and J called. Some clones fail to appear in such tables; in the studies checked, an unresolved V gene covers under half of the shortfall, and the cause of the remainder is unknown. The DNA gave D and trimming, while V, J and clone size come from that table. This sample gives around 22,000 clones in total; 82% of them show up just once. 24% of the sample goes to the ten largest clones. Notes on this clone: It has no known antigen specificity. No clone much larger than this one lies a single base away; base qualities are absent.

In the paper's terms, the treatment or condition label means: AdE1-LMPpoly-expanded autologous EBV-specific T-cell therapy followed by anti-PD-1 nivolumab. V is cut by 8 bases and J by 5 bases, and the space between the germline ends is 19 bases. CDR1 and CDR2 are drawn from the germline V gene: MRHNA, SNTAGT. The CDR3 holds 15 amino acids from the cysteine to the phenylalanine. The entry retains the CDR3 DNA only, 45 bases that are in frame from base 1. The chain employs TRBV6-4 and TRBJ2-1, with the D call tentatively TRBD1 or TRBD2, each fitting 6 bases. This TCR derives from a man aged 35 to 55 with nasopharyngeal carcinoma. The material sequenced was CD8+ T cells from blood, taken at day -245 from a patient whose treatment included autologous EBV-specific T cells and nivolumab. DNA sequence: TGTGCCAGCCGGGTGGCAGTGGGGGGCCACAATGAGCAGTTCTTC. Its amino acids are CASRVAVGGHNEQFF.